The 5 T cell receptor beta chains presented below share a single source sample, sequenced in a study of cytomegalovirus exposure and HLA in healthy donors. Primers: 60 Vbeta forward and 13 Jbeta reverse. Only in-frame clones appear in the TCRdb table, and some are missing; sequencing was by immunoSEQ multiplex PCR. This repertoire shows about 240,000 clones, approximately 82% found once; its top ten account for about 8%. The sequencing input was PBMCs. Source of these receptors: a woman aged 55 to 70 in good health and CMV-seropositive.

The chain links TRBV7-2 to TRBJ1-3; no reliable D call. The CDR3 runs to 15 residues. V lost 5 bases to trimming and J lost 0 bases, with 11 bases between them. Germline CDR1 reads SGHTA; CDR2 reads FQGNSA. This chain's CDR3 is CASSPSVSSGNTIYF. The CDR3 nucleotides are TGTGCCAGCAGCCCTAGCGTGAGCTCTGGAAACACCATATATTTT.

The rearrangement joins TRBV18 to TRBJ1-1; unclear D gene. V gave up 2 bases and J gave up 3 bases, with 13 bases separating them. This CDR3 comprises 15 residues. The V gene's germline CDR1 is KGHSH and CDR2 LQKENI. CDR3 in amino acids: CASSPGQRADTEAFF. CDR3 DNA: TGTGCCAGCTCACCAGGTCAGAGGGCAGACACTGAAGCTTTCTTT. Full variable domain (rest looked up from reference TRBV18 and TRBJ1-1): NAGVMQNPRHLVRRRGQEARLRCSPMKGHSHVYWYRQLPEEGLKFMVYLQKENIIDESGMPKERFSAEFPKEGPSILRIQQVVRGDSAAYFCASSPGQRADTEAFFGQGTRLTVV.

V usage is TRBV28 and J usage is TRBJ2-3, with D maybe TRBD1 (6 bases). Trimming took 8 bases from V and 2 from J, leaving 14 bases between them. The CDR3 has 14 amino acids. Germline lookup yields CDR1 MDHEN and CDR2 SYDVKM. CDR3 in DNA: TGTGCCAGCCGAGGGACAACAAACACAGATACGCAGTATTTT. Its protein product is CASRGTTNTDTQYF.

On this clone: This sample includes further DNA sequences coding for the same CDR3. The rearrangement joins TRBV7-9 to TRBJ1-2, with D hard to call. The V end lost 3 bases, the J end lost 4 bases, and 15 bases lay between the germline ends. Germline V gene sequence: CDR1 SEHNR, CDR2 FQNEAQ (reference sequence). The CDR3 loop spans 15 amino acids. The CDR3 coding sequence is TGTGCCAGCAGCTTGAAAGGGCGGGAGGGCTATGGCTACACCTTC. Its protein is CASSLKGREGYGYTF. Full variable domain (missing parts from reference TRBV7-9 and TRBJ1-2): DTGVSQNPRHKITKRGQNVTFRCDPISEHNRLYWYRQTLGQGPEFLTYFQNEAQLEKSRLLSDRFSAERPKGSFSTLEIQRTEQGDSAMYLCASSLKGREGYGYTFGSGTRLTVV.

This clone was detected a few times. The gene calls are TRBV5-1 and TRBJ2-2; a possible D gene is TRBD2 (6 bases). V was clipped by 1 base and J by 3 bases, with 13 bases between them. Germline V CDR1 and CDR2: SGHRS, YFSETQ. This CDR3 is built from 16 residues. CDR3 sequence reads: CASSLTGSGYTGELFF. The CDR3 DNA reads TGCGCCAGCAGCTTGACGGGTAGCGGATACACCGGGGAGCTGTTTTTT.